This TCR beta chain was recorded in a study of control samples from healthy donors and cancer patients. The table came from immunoSEQ multiplex PCR; TCRdb's copy has only in-frame clones and leaves some out. The repertoire holds approximately 170,000 clones, roughly nine tenths seen once, with less than 0.75% in the top ten. This CDR3 has 14 amino acids. The V gene lost 5 bases and the J gene lost 5 bases, with 13 bases spanning the gap. Germline V gene lookup returns CDR1 LNHNV and CDR2 YYDKDF (reference sequence). The specimen sequenced was blood. This chain connects TRBV15 to TRBJ1-5; tentative D call: TRBD1 (5 bases). The clonotype originates from a woman aged 25 to 39 in good health. The CDR3 DNA reads as TGTGCCACCAGCGGTCTTTCGGGGGATCAGCCCCAGCATTTT. This gives the protein CATSGLSGDQPQHF.